What follows are 6 T cell receptor beta chains derived from one specimen sequenced in a study of patients and donors after allogeneic stem cell transplantation. MiXCR, run by TCRdb on the RT-PCR reads, gives a single entry per CDR3 protein. The table has some 960,000 distinct CDR3 sequences, over 15% seen once. Sequenced: blood, either unsorted or a sorted T cell fraction (not recorded which). The receptors were gathered from a human donor who was either an allogeneic HSCT recipient or a stem cell or donor lymphocyte infusion donor (not recorded which). It is not recorded whose cells these are; they may come from a transplant donor.

This clonotype showed up just a few times. V gene TRBV10-3 combines with J gene TRBJ2-1; D is possibly TRBD1 (6 bases). Trimming pared 3 bases from V and 7 bases from J, leaving 7 bases between. The CDR3 totals 12 residues. Looked up from germline, CDR1 is ENHRY and CDR2 is SYGVKD. For the CDR3, the DNA is TGTGCCATCAGTGAAAGGGGGAATGAGCAGTTCTTC. Translated, it gives CAISERGNEQFF.

The chain has TRBV30 and TRBJ2-2, with D uncertain. Germline loops: CDR1 GTSNPN, CDR2 SVGIG (reference sequence). V was clipped by 0 bases and J by 6 bases, with 14 bases between them. There are 15 residues in the CDR3. CDR3 coding DNA: TGTGCCTGGAGTGTGGGCAGTATCCGAGCCGGGGAGCTGTTTTTT. Its protein is CAWSVGSIRAGELFF.

The chain employs TRBV9 and TRBJ2-7; 15 nucleotides agree with TRBD2. The germline gives CDR1 SGDLS, CDR2 YYNGEE. This CDR3 has 17 residues. Germline trimming cut 0 bases from V and 6 bases from J; bases unmatched to any gene: 7. The CDR3 loop is CASSVGTSGGADGEQYF. In nucleotides, the CDR3 is TGTGCCAGCAGCGTAGGGACTAGCGGGGGGGCCGATGGCGAGCAGTACTTC.

This clonotype has more than one count but fewer than ten. The V and J genes are TRBV12-3 or TRBV12-4 and TRBJ1-1; no clear D gene. Trimming took 5 bases from V and 7 from J, leaving 20 bases between them. The CDR3 is made up of 15 amino acids. CDR3 sequence: CASSPLTGALGEAFF. CDR3 bases: TGTGCCAGCAGTCCCCTCACGGGCGCGCTAGGTGAAGCTTTCTTT.

This clonotype was found a few times. The rearrangement uses TRBV6-1 and TRBJ1-2, with D possibly matching TRBD1 (6 bases). With 2 bases removed from V and 4 bases from J, the gap between germline ends came to 8 bases. This CDR3 has 13 amino acids. Germline-derived CDR1 and CDR2 are MNHNS and SASEGT. The CDR3: CASSERQVYGYTF. The CDR3 coding sequence is TGTGCCAGCAGTGAACGACAGGTCTATGGCTACACCTTC.

This chain joins TRBV6-5 and TRBJ2-6; 8 positions agree with TRBD1. Germline CDR1 reads MNHEY; CDR2 reads SVGAGI. The V gene end was trimmed by 2 bases and the J gene end by 3 bases; junction bases not matched to a gene: 3. There are 16 residues in the CDR3. CDR3 nucleotides: TGTGCCAGCAGTTACGACAGGGGCGTTGGGGCCAACGTCCTGACTTTC. Amino acids: CASSYDRGVGANVLTF.